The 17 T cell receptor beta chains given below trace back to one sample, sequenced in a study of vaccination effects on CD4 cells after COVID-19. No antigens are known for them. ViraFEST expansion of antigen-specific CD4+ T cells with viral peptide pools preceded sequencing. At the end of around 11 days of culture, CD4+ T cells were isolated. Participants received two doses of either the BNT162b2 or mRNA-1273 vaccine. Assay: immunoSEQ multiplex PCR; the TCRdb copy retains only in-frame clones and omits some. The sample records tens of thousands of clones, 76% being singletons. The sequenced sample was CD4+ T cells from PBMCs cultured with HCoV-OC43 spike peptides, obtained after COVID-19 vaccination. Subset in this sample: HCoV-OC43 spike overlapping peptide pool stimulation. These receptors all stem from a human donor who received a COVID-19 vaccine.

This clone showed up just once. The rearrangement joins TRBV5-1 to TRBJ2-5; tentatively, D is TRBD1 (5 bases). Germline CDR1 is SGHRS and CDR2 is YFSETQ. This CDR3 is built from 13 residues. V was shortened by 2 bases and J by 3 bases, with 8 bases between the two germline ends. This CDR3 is CASSFQGKETQYF. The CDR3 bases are TGCGCCAGCAGCTTTCAGGGAAAAGAGACCCAGTACTTC.

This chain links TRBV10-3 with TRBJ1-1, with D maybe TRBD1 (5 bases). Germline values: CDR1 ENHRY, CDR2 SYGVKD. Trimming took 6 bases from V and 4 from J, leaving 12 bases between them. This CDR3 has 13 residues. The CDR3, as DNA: TGTGCCATCAGAGGGACCGAAGCCACTGAAGCTTTCTTT. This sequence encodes CAIRGTEATEAFF.

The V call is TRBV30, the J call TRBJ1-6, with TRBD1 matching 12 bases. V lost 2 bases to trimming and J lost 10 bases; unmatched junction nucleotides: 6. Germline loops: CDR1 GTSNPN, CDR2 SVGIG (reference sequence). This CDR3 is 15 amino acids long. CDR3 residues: CAWSTGTGGRSPLHF. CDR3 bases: TGTGCCTGGAGTACCGGGACAGGGGGCCGGTCACCCCTCCACTTT. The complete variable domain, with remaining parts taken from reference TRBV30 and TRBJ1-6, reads SQTIHQWPATLVQPVGSPLSLECTVEGTSNPNLYWYRQAAGRGLQLLFYSVGIGQISSEVPQNLSASRPQDRQFILSSKKLLLSDSGFYLCAWSTGTGGRSPLHFGNGTRLTVT.

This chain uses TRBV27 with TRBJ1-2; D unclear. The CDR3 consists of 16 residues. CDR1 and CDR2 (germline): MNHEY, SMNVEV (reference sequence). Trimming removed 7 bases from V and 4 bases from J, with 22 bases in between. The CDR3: CASNPFPGGFPYGYTF. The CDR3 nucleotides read TGTGCCAGCAATCCCTTCCCCGGAGGATTCCCCTATGGCTACACCTTC.

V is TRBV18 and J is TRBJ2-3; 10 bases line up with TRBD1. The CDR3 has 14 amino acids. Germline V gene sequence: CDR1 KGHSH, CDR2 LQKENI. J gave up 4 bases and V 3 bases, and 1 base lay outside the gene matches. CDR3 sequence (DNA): TGTGCCAGCTCACCGGGGACAGGGGCAGATACGCAGTATTTT. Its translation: CASSPGTGADTQYF.

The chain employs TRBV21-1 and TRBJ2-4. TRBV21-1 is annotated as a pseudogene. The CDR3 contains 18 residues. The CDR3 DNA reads TGTGCCAGCAGCATTGGGAAAATTACCCCAATAGCCAAAAACATTCAGTACTTC. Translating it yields CASSIGKITPIAKNIQYF.

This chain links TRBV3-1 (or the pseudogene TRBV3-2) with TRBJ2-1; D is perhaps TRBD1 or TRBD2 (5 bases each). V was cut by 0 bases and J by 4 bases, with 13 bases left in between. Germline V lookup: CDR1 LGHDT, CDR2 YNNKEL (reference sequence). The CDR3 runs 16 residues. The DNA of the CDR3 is TGTGCCAGCAGCCAAGATTTAGGGACCGTATACAATGAGCAGTTCTTC. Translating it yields CASSQDLGTVYNEQFF.

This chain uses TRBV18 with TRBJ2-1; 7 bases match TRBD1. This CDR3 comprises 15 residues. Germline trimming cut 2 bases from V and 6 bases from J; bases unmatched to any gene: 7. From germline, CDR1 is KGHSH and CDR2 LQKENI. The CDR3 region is CASSPSQQGINEQFF. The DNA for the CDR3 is TGTGCCAGCTCACCATCCCAACAGGGGATCAATGAGCAGTTCTTC.

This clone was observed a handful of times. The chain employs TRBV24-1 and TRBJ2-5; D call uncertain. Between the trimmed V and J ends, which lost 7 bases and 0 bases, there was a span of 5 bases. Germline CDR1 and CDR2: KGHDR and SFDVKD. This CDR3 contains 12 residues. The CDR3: CATRGNQETQYF. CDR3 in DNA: TGTGCCACCAGGGGAAACCAAGAGACCCAGTACTTC.

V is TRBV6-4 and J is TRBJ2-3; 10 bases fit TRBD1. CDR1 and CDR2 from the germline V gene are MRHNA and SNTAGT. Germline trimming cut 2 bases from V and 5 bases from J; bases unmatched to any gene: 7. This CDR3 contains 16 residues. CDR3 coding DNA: TGTGCCAGCAGTGACCGTGGACAGGGGGGGATAGATACGCAGTATTTT. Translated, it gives CASSDRGQGGIDTQYF.

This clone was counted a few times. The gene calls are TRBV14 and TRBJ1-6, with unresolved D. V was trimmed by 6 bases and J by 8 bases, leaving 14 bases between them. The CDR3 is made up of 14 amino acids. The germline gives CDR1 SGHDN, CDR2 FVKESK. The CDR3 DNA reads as TGTGCCAGCAGTCCGACCCTGGCCCATTCACCCCTCCACTTT. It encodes CASSPTLAHSPLHF. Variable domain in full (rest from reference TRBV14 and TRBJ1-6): EAGVTQFPSHSVIEKGQTVTLRCDPISGHDNLYWYRRVMGKEIKFLLHFVKESKQDESGMPNNRFLAERTGGTYSTLKVQPAELEDSGVYFCASSPTLAHSPLHFGNGTRLTVT.

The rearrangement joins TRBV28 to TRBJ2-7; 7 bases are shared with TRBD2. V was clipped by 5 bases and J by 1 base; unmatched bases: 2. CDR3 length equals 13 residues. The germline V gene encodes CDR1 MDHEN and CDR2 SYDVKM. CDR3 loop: CASSRGDSYEQYV. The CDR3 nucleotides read TGTGCCAGCAGTCGGGGGGATTCCTACGAGCAGTACGTC.

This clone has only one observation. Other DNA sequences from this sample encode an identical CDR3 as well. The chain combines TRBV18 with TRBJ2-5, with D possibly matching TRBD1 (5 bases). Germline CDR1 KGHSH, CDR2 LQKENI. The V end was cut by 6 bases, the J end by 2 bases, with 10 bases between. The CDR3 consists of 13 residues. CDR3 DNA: TGTGCCAGCTCCCAGGGTTTACAAGAGACCCAGTACTTC. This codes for CASSQGLQETQYF.

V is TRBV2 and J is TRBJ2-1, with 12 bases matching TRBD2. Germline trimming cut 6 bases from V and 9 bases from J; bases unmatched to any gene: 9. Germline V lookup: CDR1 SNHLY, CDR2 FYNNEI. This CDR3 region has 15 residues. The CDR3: CASSPLAGGPGEQFF. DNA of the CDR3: TGTGCCAGCAGCCCTCTAGCGGGGGGGCCGGGTGAGCAGTTCTTC.

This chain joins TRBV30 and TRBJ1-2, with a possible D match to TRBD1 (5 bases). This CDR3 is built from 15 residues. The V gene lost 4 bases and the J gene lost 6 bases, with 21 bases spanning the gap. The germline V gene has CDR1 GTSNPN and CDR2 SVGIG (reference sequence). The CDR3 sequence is CAWKWGRGIPNGYTF. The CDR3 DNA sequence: TGTGCCTGGAAATGGGGACGAGGGATCCCCAATGGCTACACCTTC.

CDR3 DNA sequence: TGCGCCAGCAGCCGGACAGCGAACACCGGGGAGCTGTTTTTT. This encodes CASSRTANTGELFF. The chain carries TRBV5-1 and TRBJ2-2; possible D gene TRBD1, 6 bases. Germline V gene data show CDR1 as SGHRS and CDR2 as YFSETQ. The CDR3 is 14 amino acids. Trimming stripped 4 bases from V and 0 bases from J, with 7 bases between.

Written as DNA, the CDR3 is TGTGCCAGTAGTATAAGCATACAACTGGCTAACTATGGCTACACCTTC. Its protein is CASSISIQLANYGYTF. The gene calls are TRBV19 and TRBJ1-2; no definite D call. The CDR3 has 16 residues. Germline CDR1 LNHDA, CDR2 SQIVND (reference sequence). The ends were cut back, 2 bases at V and 0 bases at J, with 13 bases in the middle.